This T cell receptor beta chain was retrieved from a study of blood T cells in healthy people across ages. Study findings and constraints: PBMCs went unsorted, and a conclusive naive versus antigen-experienced comparison was therefore prevented.

No fewer than 6 million PBMCs went into each sample. Of note for this clonotype: Its antigen is unidentified.

Through a sample-barcoded 5' primer and a J-beta primer mix, a second PCR was run for roughly 6 to 11 cycles. TCRdb reanalysed the 5' RACE reads using MiXCR and keeps one entry per CDR3 protein. The table shows over 1.5 million distinct CDR3 sequences, with about 50% occurring only once. The sequence was obtained from a woman between 40 and 55 years old in good health. Sequencing used blood.

The CDR3 DNA is TGTGCCAGCTCACCACCCGCAGGGGCGACCTACGAGCAGTACTTC. It encodes CASSPPAGATYEQYF. The chain has TRBV18 and TRBJ2-7; possibly TRBD1 for D (6 bases). Trimming removed 0 bases from V and 2 bases from J, with 11 bases in between. The CDR3 is made up of 15 amino acids. The germline V gene encodes CDR1 KGHSH and CDR2 LQKENI.